The present entry profiles one T cell receptor (beta chain) with its context. Its specificity is not known. The data derive from a study of cytomegalovirus exposure and HLA in healthy donors. Study-wide results and limits: TCR beta chains numbering about 160 were designated cytomegalovirus-associated. Usually a TCR sequence was rare, but some public TCRs were found in many donors.

Produced via immunoSEQ multiplex PCR; TCRdb's table is partial and in-frame only. Of 65,000 or so clones in the sample, roughly 94% were seen once. CDR3 length equals 13 residues. Germline assignment: CDR1 MDHEN and CDR2 SYDVKM. V gave up 5 bases and J gave up 5 bases, with 12 bases separating them. The donors were in the approximately 120-subject validation cohort, distinct from the roughly 700-subject first cohort. J is TRBJ1-1 and V is TRBV28, with TRBD1 as a possible D gene (6 bases). The sequence derives from a young man in good health and CMV-seropositive. The sequenced sample consisted of PBMCs. CDR3 region: CASSRGGKTEAFF. In nucleotides, the CDR3 is TGTGCCAGCAGTCGCGGGGGCAAGACTGAAGCTTTCTTT.